These 20 T cell receptor beta chains came from one sample sequenced in a study of T cell clonality in common variable immunodeficiency. The data were produced by immunoSEQ multiplex PCR, yet TCRdb's version contains in-frame clones alone and is incomplete. The sample presents 50,000 to 60,000 clones, none singletons. What was sequenced was peripheral blood mononuclear cells. Receptor source: a person between 18 and 70 years old in good health.

In this sample, this clone turned up a few times. The read gets to within 3 residues of the CDR3 end, and the germline J gene fills in the rest. The gene calls are TRBV10-3 and TRBJ2-5; TRBD1 might be the D (5 bases). CDR3 size: 13 residues. Trimming cost V 11 bases and J 3 bases, with 16 bases left between them. Germline values: CDR1 ENHRY, CDR2 SYGVKD. The CDR3 bases that were read are TGTGCCGTCCAGGGCCCGGAGAAAGAGACC. This gives the protein CAVQGPEKET. The entire CDR3 is CAVQGPEKETQYF.

This clone was counted between two and nine times. The missing CDR3 end, 3 residues past where the read stops, is filled in from the germline J gene. The chain joins TRBV7-8 to TRBJ1-2; tentative D call: TRBD1 (5 bases). Germline assignment: CDR1 SGHVS and CDR2 FQNEAQ. The V and J ends lost 3 bases and 7 bases respectively, with 12 bases between them. The CDR3 totals 13 residues. CDR3 bases read: TGTGCCAGCAGCTTGGGGGGATCGCGTGGC. It yields the protein CASSLGGSRG. The full-length CDR3 reads as CASSLGGSRGYTF. Variable domain in full (rest from reference TRBV7-8 and TRBJ1-2): GAGVSQSPRYKVAKRGQDVALRCDPISGHVSLFWYQQALGQGPEFLTYFQNEAQLDKSGLPSDRFFAERPEGSVSTLKIQRTQQEDSAVYLCASSLGGSRGYTFGSGTRLTVV.

This clone was seen ten or more times. The read ends 3 residues early relative to the CDR3; the germline J gene fills the gap. The J gene is TRBJ2-2, the V gene TRBV19, with 7 nucleotides matching TRBD1. J lost 3 bases, V lost 4 bases, and 8 bases had no gene match. The CDR3 length is 16 residues. Germline V gene sequence: CDR1 LNHDA, CDR2 SQIVND (reference sequence). The CDR3 loop is CASSTRDSLYTGELFF. The CDR3 DNA, read in part, is TGTGCCAGTAGTACTCGGGACAGCCTCTACACCGGGGAG.

This clone occurred many times. The sequence runs out 3 residues before the end of the CDR3; the remainder is reconstructed from the germline J gene. This chain connects TRBV19 to TRBJ1-1; TRBD1 is a possible D gene (5 bases). Trimming pared 4 bases from V and 3 bases from J, leaving 12 bases between. Germline-derived CDR1 and CDR2 are LNHDA and SQIVND (reference sequence). This CDR3 is 14 amino acids long. This CDR3 reads CASSRRRGYTEAFF. The CDR3 bases that were read are TGTGCCAGTAGTAGACGTCGGGGGTACACTGAA. The full variable domain, in which reference TRBV19 and TRBJ1-1 provide the parts outside the CDR3, is DGGITQSPKYLFRKEGQNVTLSCEQNLNHDAMYWYRQDPGQGLRLIYYSQIVNDFQKGDIAEGYSVSREKKESFPLTVTSAQKNPTAFYLCASSRRRGYTEAFFGQGTRLTVV.

Of note for this clone: The CDR3 extends 3 residues past the end of the read, so its final part is completed from the germline J gene. The chain joins TRBV18 to TRBJ1-5, with D tentatively TRBD1 (6 bases). The CDR3 is made up of 19 amino acids. The ends were cut back, 3 bases at V and 0 bases at J, with 21 bases in the middle. CDR1 is KGHSH and CDR2 is LQKENI in the germline V gene. Incomplete CDR3 DNA: TGTGCCAGCTCACCGACTCCGGGGGGCCCTTCTTATAGCAATCAGCCC. Protein product: CASSPTPGGPSYSNQP. Given in full, the CDR3 is CASSPTPGGPSYSNQPQHF.

This clone was seen at least ten times. Coverage ceases 3 residues before the CDR3 finishes, and the germline J gene fills in the end. The chain has TRBV20-1 and TRBJ1-2; D not resolved. CDR3 length: 11 residues. From germline, CDR1 is DFQATT and CDR2 SNEGSKA (reference sequence). The germline V and J ends were trimmed by 7 bases and 2 bases, with 8 bases remaining between them. The CDR3 DNA, read in part, is TGCAGTGTAGACGGGAACTATGGC. As protein: CSVDGNYG. The complete CDR3 reads CSVDGNYGYTF.

This clone was recorded at least ten times. With the read ending 3 residues before the CDR3 end, the germline J gene is used to fill in that end. J is TRBJ2-2 and V is TRBV5-1; D gene ambiguous. CDR1 SGHRS and CDR2 YFSETQ come from the germline V gene. The CDR3 totals 14 residues. The V gene lost 4 bases and the J gene lost 4 bases, with 11 bases spanning the gap. The chain's CDR3 is CASSPLSSTGELFF. The CDR3 bases that were read are TGCGCCAGCAGCCCCCTTAGTTCCACCGGGGAG.

This clone showed up many times. Sequencing ends 3 residues short of the CDR3 end; the germline J gene provides the rest. The chain combines TRBV20-1 with TRBJ2-7, with 10 bases matching TRBD2. The junction had 10 bases not matched to a gene; V was cut back by 5 bases and J by 0 bases. The CDR3 spans 16 residues. The V gene's germline CDR1 is DFQATT and CDR2 SNEGSKA (reference sequence). The CDR3 bases that were read are TGCAGTGCTGGCCGTAGCGGGGGGCGTTTCTCCTACGAG. As protein: CSAGRSGGRFSYE. In full, the CDR3 reads CSAGRSGGRFSYEQYF.

The table lists this clone with many counts. CDR3 region: CAWSPPGTVGVHEQYF. The sequenced CDR3 bases are TGTGCCTGGAGTCCACCGGGGACAGTTGGGGTCCACGAG. The rearrangement uses TRBV30 and TRBJ2-7, with TRBD1 matching 7 bases. With the read ending 3 residues before the CDR3 end, the germline J gene is used to fill in that end. The V segment lost 2 bases and the J segment 5 bases; nucleotides outside the gene matches: 15. CDR1 GTSNPN and CDR2 SVGIG come from the germline V gene (reference sequence). The CDR3 covers 16 residues.

This clone was observed many times. The sequenced part of the CDR3 DNA is TGTGCCAGCAGCTCCCTTGGGGGGGGACTAGCGGGACTTAGCTCCTACAATGAG. It yields the protein CASSSLGGGLAGLSSYNE. The CDR3, in full, reads CASSSLGGGLAGLSSYNEQFF. This sequence joins TRBV7-1 and TRBJ2-1, with 13 bases matching TRBD2. Read coverage stops 3 residues before the CDR3 terminus; the germline J gene supplies the remainder. TRBV7-1 carries the ORF label, with uncertain function. Trimming cost V 3 bases and J 0 bases; bases outside gene matches: 14. The CDR3 is made up of 21 amino acids.

This clone was detected only a few times. The missing CDR3 end, 3 residues past where the read stops, is filled in from the germline J gene. The genes are TRBV7-9 and TRBJ2-3; D remains ambiguous. The CDR3 sequence is 14 residues long. The germline gives CDR1 SEHNR, CDR2 FQNEAQ (reference sequence). CDR3 bases read: TGTGCCAGCAGCTTATATAGCCCACAAGAGACG. Its protein product is CASSLYSPQET. The entire CDR3 reads CASSLYSPQETQYF.

This clone was seen repeatedly, ten times or more. The read terminates 3 residues before the CDR3 end, so the remaining end is supplied by the germline J gene. The chain links TRBV5-1 to TRBJ2-1; TRBD2 might be the D (7 bases). The V gene's germline CDR1 is SGHRS and CDR2 YFSETQ. The CDR3 consists of 15 residues. Deletions cut 3 bases from V and 6 bases from J, with 16 bases between. The part of the CDR3 DNA that was read is TGCGCCAGCAGCTCCTCCGGGGGGCTATTCAATGAG. Translation gives CASSSSGGLFNE. From start to end, the CDR3 is CASSSSGGLFNEQFF.

This clone was counted many times. Coverage ceases 3 residues before the CDR3 finishes, and the germline J gene fills in the end. This rearrangement joins TRBV18 to TRBJ2-1, with 7 positions matching TRBD1. V gave up 4 bases and J gave up 9 bases; unmatched junction bases: 12. Germline loops: CDR1 KGHSH, CDR2 LQKENI. The CDR3 extends over 15 amino acids. The CDR3 sequence is CASSQNTGVGSEQFF. The part of the CDR3 DNA that was read is TGTGCCAGCTCACAAAACACAGGGGTAGGGAGTGAG.

This clone was detected only a few times. The CDR3 end is not reached by the read, which stops 3 residues before it; the germline J gene fills it in. V and J are TRBV5-6 and TRBJ1-6; TRBD1 agrees at 9 bases. With 2 bases clipped from V and 9 bases from J, the junction kept 6 bases outside the gene matches. The V gene's germline CDR1 is SGHDT and CDR2 YYEEEE. The CDR3 loop spans 15 amino acids. CDR3 bases read: TGTGCCAGCAGCTTCCGGACAGGGGTTGCTTCACCC. Its protein product is CASSFRTGVASP. The full CDR3 is CASSFRTGVASPLHF.

This clone was seen only a few times. This chain's CDR3 is CASSPGGGTSSYEQYF. The sequenced part of the CDR3 DNA is TGCGCCAGCAGCCCAGGGGGCGGGACGAGCTCCTACGAG. The gene calls are TRBV5-1 and TRBJ2-7; TRBD1 matches at 8 bases. The read terminates 3 residues ahead of where the CDR3 ends, so the germline J gene completes it. Germline assignment: CDR1 SGHRS and CDR2 YFSETQ. This CDR3 has 16 amino acids. The trim removed 4 bases at V and 0 bases at J, leaving 9 bases unmatched.

This clone was seen only a few times. Read data end 3 residues before the CDR3 end; the end is taken from the germline J gene. The rearrangement joins TRBV2 to TRBJ1-1; tentative D call: TRBD1 (6 bases). V gave up 8 bases and J gave up 2 bases, with 12 bases separating them. CDR3 length equals 13 residues. Germline assignment: CDR1 SNHLY and CDR2 FYNNEI. This CDR3 reads CASDGQLNTEAFF. The DNA read from the CDR3 is TGTGCCAGCGACGGACAGCTCAACACTGAA.

At least ten counts were recorded for this clone. Read coverage stops 3 residues before the CDR3 terminus; the germline J gene supplies the remainder. V gene TRBV29-1 combines with J gene TRBJ1-2; TRBD1 aligns across 9 bases. The CDR3 consists of 12 residues. Germline V gives CDR1 SQVTM, CDR2 ANQGSEA. With V trimmed by 7 bases and J by 3 bases, 3 bases remained unmatched. The CDR3 bases that were read are TGCAGCGATAGGGACAGGGACTATGGC. Residues: CSDRDRDYG. The full-length CDR3 reads as CSDRDRDYGYTF. Drawing the rest from reference TRBV29-1 and TRBJ1-2, the complete variable domain is SAVISQKPSRDICQRGTSLTIQCQVDSQVTMMFWYRQQPGQSLTLIATANQGSEATYESGFVIDKFPISRPNLTFSTLTVSNMSPEDSSIYLCSDRDRDYGYTFGSGTRLTVV.

This clone was recorded a few times. The read gets to within 3 residues of the CDR3 end, and the germline J gene fills in the rest. The chain is built from TRBV11-3 and TRBJ1-6; no firm D call. CDR3 length: 14 residues. Trimming cost V 2 bases and J 8 bases, with 10 bases left between them. Germline CDR1 reads SGHNT; CDR2 reads YENEEA. This CDR3 reads CASSLHPTDSPLHF. CDR3 DNA (partial): TGTGCCAGCAGCTTACATCCTACGGATTCACCC.

Many counts were recorded for this clone. The read ends 3 residues early relative to the CDR3; the germline J gene fills the gap. This chain connects TRBV7-9 to TRBJ1-1, with 10 bases identical to TRBD1. The length of the CDR3 is 14 residues. With 5 bases clipped from V and 6 bases from J, the junction kept 6 bases outside the gene matches. The germline V gene encodes CDR1 SEHNR and CDR2 FQNEAQ (reference sequence). CDR3 bases read: TGTGCCAGCAGCCTCGGGACAGGGGAGTCTGAA. It translates to CASSLGTGESE. The whole CDR3 region reads CASSLGTGESEAFF.

This clone was detected many times. The CDR3 end is not reached by the read, which stops 3 residues before it; the germline J gene fills it in. Other nucleotide sequences from this sample produce the same CDR3. This sequence joins TRBV19 and TRBJ1-1; weak D call: TRBD1 (5 bases). The germline V and J ends were trimmed by 3 bases and 1 base, with 9 bases remaining between them. Germline CDR1 LNHDA, CDR2 SQIVND (reference sequence). The CDR3 spans 14 residues. CDR3 bases read: TGTGCCAGTAGTATCGCACAGGCGAACACTGAA. This codes for CASSIAQANTE. The CDR3, in full, reads CASSIAQANTEAFF.